This T cell receptor (beta chain) was recovered during a study of identical twins. TCRdb fed the 5' RACE reads into MiXCR, producing one record per CDR3 protein. Found here are roughly 750,000 distinct CDR3 sequences, 21% of them singletons; the top ten hold 4.3%. There are a few counts of this clonotype. This sample also belongs to another study, concerning T cells expressing NK-cell markers.

Source material: PBMCs. The origin of this receptor is a woman between 18 and 29 years old in good health.

DNA for the CDR3: TGCAGCGCAGGGTTGTATAGCGGCAATGAGCAGTTCTTC. This sequence encodes CSAGLYSGNEQFF. V is TRBV20-1 and J is TRBJ2-1; TRBD2 is a possible D gene (6 bases). This CDR3 has 13 amino acids. CDR1 DFQATT and CDR2 SNEGSKA come from the germline V gene (reference sequence).